This TCR beta chain was identified during a study of blood T cells in healthy people across ages. Study-wide findings and caveats: Age brought a roughly linear fall in TCR beta diversity measured per million T cells. Diversity figures based on one million T cells were deemed too low. TCR beta diversity was tightly associated with the proportion of naive T cells.

The use of a sample-barcoded 5' primer and a J-beta primer mix characterized a second PCR of roughly 6 to 11 cycles. A template-switch adaptor with 12 random nucleotides tagged each cDNA molecule. One entry per CDR3 protein results from TCRdb running MiXCR on the 5' RACE reads. Among approximately 820,000 distinct CDR3 sequences listed, 44% were seen once. CDR3 size: 11 residues. Trimming removed 8 bases at V and 6 bases at J, with 9 bases between. Germline CDR1 and CDR2: SEHNR and FQNEAQ (reference sequence). On this clonotype: No antigen is known for it.

The receptor comes from a man aged 55 to 70 in good health. The chain joins TRBV7-9 to TRBJ2-3, with D hard to call. Input material: blood. CDR3 bases: TGTGCCAGCGGCCCTAAGGATACGCAGTATTTT. Translated: CASGPKDTQYF.